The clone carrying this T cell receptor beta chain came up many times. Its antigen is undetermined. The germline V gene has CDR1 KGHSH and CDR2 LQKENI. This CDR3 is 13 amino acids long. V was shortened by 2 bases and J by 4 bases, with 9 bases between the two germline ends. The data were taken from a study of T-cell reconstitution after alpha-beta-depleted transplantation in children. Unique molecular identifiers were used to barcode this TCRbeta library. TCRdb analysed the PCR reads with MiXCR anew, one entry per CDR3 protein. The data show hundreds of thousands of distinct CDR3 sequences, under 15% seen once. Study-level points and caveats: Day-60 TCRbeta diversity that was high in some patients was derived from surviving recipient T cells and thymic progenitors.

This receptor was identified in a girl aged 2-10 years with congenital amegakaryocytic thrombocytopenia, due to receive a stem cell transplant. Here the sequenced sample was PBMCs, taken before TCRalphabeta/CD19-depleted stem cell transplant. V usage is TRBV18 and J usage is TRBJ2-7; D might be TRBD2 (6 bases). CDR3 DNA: TGTGCCAGCTCACCAGGAGGAGGGTACGAGCAGTACTTC. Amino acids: CASSPGGGYEQYF.